This T cell receptor beta chain was documented in a study of CD8+CD57+ T cells in acquired aplastic anemia. This CDR3 spans 14 amino acids. Per the germline V gene, CDR1 is LNHNV and CDR2 is YYDKDF (reference sequence). Trimming took 4 bases from V and 0 from J, leaving 9 bases between them. The template used for profiling TCR beta VDJ and CDR3 was genomic DNA. TCRdb called the reads again in MiXCR, with one record for every CDR3 protein. The sample has about 110,000 distinct CDR3 sequences; around 53% are singletons. The chain is built from TRBV15 and TRBJ1-1; D remains ambiguous. The clonotype comes from a human donor in good health, serving as a control. What was sequenced was sorted CD4+, CD8+, or CD8+CD57+ T cells (not recorded which) from PBMCs. For the CDR3, the DNA is TGTGCCACCAGCACCCGGGGAGTGAACACTGAAGCTTTCTTT. It translates to CATSTRGVNTEAFF.